These 6 T cell receptor beta chains came from one sample sequenced in a study of vaccination and CD4 T cells after COVID-19. Their recognized antigens are unknown. Described time point: late sampling 161 to 241 days after vaccination in three convalescent patients. The treatment: roughly ten-day PBMC culture with coronavirus spike peptide pools or control peptides (ViraFEST assay). An Oncomine TCR Beta short-read assay was used to sequence the DNA from cultured CD4+ T cells. TCRdb re-derived calls from the PCR reads in MiXCR, one entry per CDR3 protein. The repertoire has approximately 22,000 distinct CDR3 sequences, about a third of them found once; the top ten carry about 2.8%. The sample consisted of CD4+ T cells from blood, cultured in vitro, taken about 7 months after SARS-CoV-2 vaccination. The receptors come from a human donor who had recovered from COVID-19.

V and J are TRBV4-1 and TRBJ2-1; D possibly corresponds to TRBD1 (6 bases). Germline CDR1 MGHRA, CDR2 YSYEKL. Trimming shortened V by 0 bases and J by 8 bases, and 14 bases separated the two germline ends. The CDR3 spans 15 residues. The CDR3 loop is CASSQEGYRVYEQFF. The CDR3 DNA is TGCGCCAGCAGCCAAGAAGGGTACAGGGTGTATGAGCAGTTCTTC.

The sample holds a few counts of this clonotype. The genes are TRBV24-1 and TRBJ2-1, with TRBD1 matching 9 bases. The CDR3 consists of 12 residues. V was clipped by 10 bases and J by 8 bases; unmatched bases: 5. Germline CDR1 KGHDR, CDR2 SFDVKD. CDR3: CATTGGGDEQFF. The DNA for the CDR3 is TGTGCCACGACAGGGGGGGGCGATGAGCAGTTCTTC.

This clonotype was counted only a few times. This chain links TRBV4-2 with TRBJ2-7, with 7 bases fitting TRBD1. V lost 2 bases and J lost 2; bases outside the gene matches: 3. The CDR3 is 14 amino acids. The germline V gene encodes CDR1 LGHNA and CDR2 YNFKEQ. The chain's CDR3 is CASSQPGTAYEQYF. CDR3 DNA: TGTGCCAGCAGCCAACCGGGGACAGCCTACGAGCAGTACTTC.

The chain uses TRBV7-3 and TRBJ2-2; 10 bases are shared with TRBD2. Germline trimming cut 4 bases from V and 11 bases from J; bases unmatched to any gene: 10. The CDR3 totals 15 residues. Germline assignment: CDR1 SGHTA and CDR2 FQGTGA. The CDR3 loop is CASSSQAGGPGELFF. The CDR3 nucleotides read TGTGCCAGCAGCTCTCAAGCGGGAGGGCCGGGAGAGCTGTTTTTT.

A few counts support this clonotype. The chain has TRBV28 and TRBJ1-6; D is ambiguous. The V gene lost 5 bases and the J gene lost 7 bases, with 18 bases spanning the gap. This CDR3 comprises 16 residues. CDR1 is MDHEN, CDR2 SYDVKM, per germline. In nucleotides, the CDR3 is TGTGCCAGCAGTCCGGCGGACGGCCAGAGAAATTCACCCCTCCACTTT. This sequence encodes CASSPADGQRNSPLHF. Full variable domain (outside the CDR3, taken from reference TRBV28 and TRBJ1-6): DVKVTQSSRYLVKRTGEKVFLECVQDMDHENMFWYRQDPGLGLRLIYFSYDVKMKEKGDIPEGYSVSREKKERFSLILESASTNQTSMYLCASSPADGQRNSPLHFGNGTRLTVT.

This chain uses TRBV25-1 with TRBJ2-6, with TRBD2 matching over 7 bases. The CDR3 length is 18 residues. Trimming cost V 1 base and J 2 bases; bases outside gene matches: 8. Germline CDR1 and CDR2: MGHDK and SYGVNS. The CDR3: CASSEWDYRVTGANVLTF. The DNA for the CDR3 is TGTGCCAGCAGTGAATGGGACTATAGGGTTACTGGGGCCAACGTCCTGACTTTC.